This T cell receptor (beta chain) was recorded in a study of cytomegalovirus exposure and HLA in healthy donors. Germline values: CDR1 SGHTS, CDR2 YDEGEE. Trimming shortened V by 0 bases and J by 9 bases, and 13 bases separated the two germline ends. CDR3 size: 14 residues. Study-wide results and caveats: Information on immune exposure was restricted to one variable (CMV serostatus).

The PCR made use of 60 Vbeta and 13 Jbeta primers. Some clones are missing from TCRdb's copy, which holds only in-frame ones; the method was immunoSEQ multiplex PCR. The sample yields 200,000 or so clones, roughly four fifths seen once. In regard to this clone: Its specificity is not known.

Sample: PBMCs. The receptor was isolated from a girl aged 10 to 17 in good health and CMV-seronegative. The rearrangement joins TRBV5-8 to TRBJ1-5; D remains ambiguous. Here the CDR3 DNA reads TGTGCCAGCAGCTTGGGACAAGGATCAAGGCCCCAGCATTTT. It is translated as CASSLGQGSRPQHF.